The 29 T cell receptor beta chains below were found in one sample sequenced in a study of CD8 T cells in ankylosing spondylitis. MiXCR, run by TCRdb on the 5' RACE reads, gives a single entry per CDR3 protein. Among about 300,000 distinct CDR3 sequences listed, more than 20% were seen once. Input material: blood, either unsorted or a sorted T cell fraction (not recorded which). Receptors originate from a female donor with ankylosing spondylitis or in good health (not recorded which).

This clonotype was counted between two and nine times. The CDR3 here is CASSYGTLYGYTF. DNA for the CDR3: TGTGCCAGCAGCTACGGGACCCTTTATGGCTACACCTTC. The gene calls are TRBV7-2 and TRBJ1-2, with a tentative D call TRBD1 (5 bases). CDR1 and CDR2 (germline): SGHTA, FQGNSA. CDR3 length equals 13 residues. Trimming removed 4 bases at V and 5 bases at J, with 11 bases between.

The chain couples TRBV20-1 to TRBJ2-7, with TRBD2 matching 7 bases. The V segment lost 6 bases and the J segment 3 bases; nucleotides outside the gene matches: 5. Looked up from germline, CDR1 is DFQATT and CDR2 is SNEGSKA (reference sequence). CDR3 size: 12 residues. CDR3 sequence (DNA): TGCAGTGCAAGGGACTACAACTACGAGCAGTACTTC. It yields the protein CSARDYNYEQYF.

At least ten counts were recorded for this clonotype. The chain couples TRBV6-5 to TRBJ2-1, with TRBD2 as a possible D gene (6 bases). CDR3 length: 12 residues. Deletions cut 9 bases from V and 6 bases from J, with 12 bases between. Germline V gene sequence: CDR1 MNHEY, CDR2 SVGAGI. CDR3 sequence: CASERAPNEQFF. The CDR3, as DNA: TGTGCCAGTGAGCGGGCCCCCAATGAGCAGTTCTTC.

This clonotype was picked up many times. The J gene is TRBJ2-7, the V gene TRBV6-5; D call uncertain. The germline V and J ends were trimmed by 0 bases and 1 base, with 10 bases remaining between them. Germline V gene data show CDR1 as MNHEY and CDR2 as SVGAGI. The CDR3 sequence is 15 residues long. CDR3 protein: CASSYSGGPSYEQYF. DNA of the CDR3: TGTGCCAGCAGTTACTCCGGCGGCCCTTCCTACGAGCAGTACTTC.

This clonotype was observed many times. Here the CDR3 reads CASPSGANNQPQHF. CDR3 coding DNA: TGTGCCAGCCCCTCGGGAGCTAATAATCAGCCCCAGCATTTT. The gene calls are TRBV21-1 and TRBJ1-5. TRBV21-1 counts as a pseudogene. The CDR3 sequence is 14 residues long.

This clonotype was detected ten times or more. This chain joins TRBV9 and TRBJ2-7; 8 nucleotides agree with TRBD2. V gave up 2 bases and J gave up 0 bases; unmatched junction bases: 4. Germline V gives CDR1 SGDLS, CDR2 YYNGEE. The CDR3 sequence is 15 residues long. The CDR3 region has the DNA TGTGCCAGCAGCGTTAGCGGGACTAGCTCCTACGAGCAGTACTTC. It specifies CASSVSGTSSYEQYF.

The sample holds a few counts of this clonotype. J is TRBJ2-7 and V is TRBV7-2; no definite D call. The CDR3 covers 14 residues. Deletions cut 5 bases from V and 7 bases from J, with 18 bases between. The germline V gene encodes CDR1 SGHTA and CDR2 FQGNSA. Here the CDR3 reads CASSPRVPPTEQYF. CDR3 sequence (DNA): TGTGCCAGCAGCCCTAGAGTTCCACCTACTGAGCAGTACTTC.

The gene calls are TRBV4-3 and TRBJ2-1, with D possibly being TRBD1 (5 bases). Germline CDR1 reads LGHNA; CDR2 reads YSLEER. This CDR3 is 17 amino acids long. The V and J ends lost 1 base and 9 bases respectively, with 22 bases between them. For the CDR3, the DNA is TGCGCCAGCAGCCAAGCTCTGGACACGGTAGGACGAAGTGAGCAGTTCTTC. This encodes CASSQALDTVGRSEQFF.

V usage is TRBV2 and J usage is TRBJ2-2; tentatively, D is TRBD2 (6 bases). Germline CDR1 and CDR2: SNHLY and FYNNEI. Deletions cut 4 bases from V and 5 bases from J, with 11 bases between. The CDR3 is 14 residues long. The CDR3 region has the DNA TGTGCCAGCAGTGTTATGGGGGGTACCGGGGAGCTGTTTTTT. Its protein is CASSVMGGTGELFF.

In DNA, the CDR3 is TGTGCCATCAGTGAGTCGCTCCCTCACACAGATACGCAGTATTTT. Its protein product is CAISESLPHTDTQYF. The chain recombines TRBV10-3 with TRBJ2-3, with no clear D. There are 15 residues in the CDR3. Germline-derived CDR1 and CDR2 are ENHRY and SYGVKD. The V end was cut by 0 bases, the J end by 2 bases, with 9 bases between.

This clonotype was observed a handful of times. This chain links TRBV3-1 with TRBJ2-2; the D gene is possibly TRBD2 (5 bases). Trimming removed 1 base from V and 6 bases from J, with 6 bases in between. CDR3 length equals 13 residues. Germline V gene data show CDR1 as LGHDT and CDR2 as YNNKEL (reference sequence). The CDR3 DNA sequence: TGTGCCAGCAGCCAAGGGACTGCCGGGGAGCTGTTTTTT. Its translation is CASSQGTAGELFF.

This clonotype has a handful of counts. This sequence joins TRBV20-1 and TRBJ2-1; 10 nucleotides match TRBD2. Germline V gene lookup returns CDR1 DFQATT and CDR2 SNEGSKA (reference sequence). The CDR3 covers 12 residues. With 3 bases clipped from V and 10 bases from J, the junction kept 3 bases outside the gene matches. The CDR3 spells CSARFSGREQFF. CDR3 coding DNA: TGCAGTGCTAGGTTTAGCGGGAGGGAGCAGTTCTTC.

This rearrangement joins TRBV6-1 to TRBJ2-1; D possibly uses TRBD1 or TRBD2 (6 bases each). V shed 0 bases and J shed 1 base, with 10 bases lying between them. Per germline, CDR1 MNHNS and CDR2 SASEGT. The CDR3 is made up of 16 amino acids. The CDR3 coding sequence is TGTGCCAGCAGTGAAGCGGCGGGACAATCCTACAATGAGCAGTTCTTC. Its protein is CASSEAAGQSYNEQFF.

This clonotype was seen a few times. The chain couples TRBV6-1 to TRBJ2-7, with D tentatively TRBD2 (6 bases). The CDR3 has 14 residues. Deletions cut 5 bases from V and 4 bases from J, with 15 bases between. Germline-derived CDR1 and CDR2 are MNHNS and SASEGT. CDR3 amino acids: CASSLPGLSYEQYF. Written as DNA, the CDR3 is TGTGCCAGCAGTCTCCCGGGACTCTCTTACGAGCAGTACTTC.

This chain joins TRBV5-1 and TRBJ1-5; 10 nucleotides align to TRBD1. Trimming cost V 4 bases and J 4 bases; bases outside gene matches: 5. The CDR3 is 15 amino acids. Per germline, CDR1 SGHRS and CDR2 YFSETQ. This chain's CDR3 is CASSRTGGVNQPQHF. In DNA, the CDR3 is TGCGCCAGCAGCCGGACAGGGGGAGTGAATCAGCCCCAGCATTTT.

This clonotype has a count of ten or more. The chain recombines TRBV29-1 with TRBJ2-1, with 7 bases fitting TRBD1. The CDR3 spans 12 residues. The V and J ends lost 3 bases and 8 bases, in that order; junction bases with no gene match: 4. Germline CDR1 and CDR2: SQVTM and ANQGSEA. The CDR3 reads CSVEPGGDEQFF. CDR3 DNA: TGCAGCGTTGAGCCAGGGGGAGATGAGCAGTTCTTC.

This clonotype showed up many times. The gene calls are TRBV18 and TRBJ1-2; D gene ambiguous. In germline, CDR1 is KGHSH, CDR2 LQKENI. The CDR3 is made up of 14 amino acids. V gave up 1 base and J gave up 2 bases, with 8 bases separating them. CDR3 sequence (DNA): TGTGCCAGCTCACCACTGACGGAGAACTATGGCTACACCTTC. It specifies CASSPLTENYGYTF.

This clonotype came up a few times. CDR3 in amino acids: CSADTGNGYTF. The CDR3 DNA reads TGCAGTGCAGATACAGGGAATGGCTACACCTTC. The V call is TRBV20-1, the J call TRBJ1-2; D perhaps matches TRBD1 (6 bases). Trimming cost V 6 bases and J 6 bases, with 11 bases left between them. This CDR3 is 11 amino acids long. Germline lookup yields CDR1 DFQATT and CDR2 SNEGSKA (reference sequence).

This clonotype occurred a few times. The chain links TRBV18 to TRBJ2-7; D might be TRBD1 (5 bases). Deletions cut 3 bases from V and 0 bases from J, with 9 bases between. CDR3 length equals 14 residues. Per germline, CDR1 KGHSH and CDR2 LQKENI. CDR3 sequence: CASSPRQNSYEQYF. The CDR3 DNA reads as TGTGCCAGCTCACCCAGACAGAACTCCTACGAGCAGTACTTC.

The chain joins TRBV5-5 to TRBJ2-3; 8 nucleotides line up with TRBD1. V lost 5 bases, J lost 4 bases, and 9 bases stayed unmatched. Germline V gene data show CDR1 as SGHKS and CDR2 as YYEKEE (reference sequence). This CDR3 has 15 residues. This CDR3 is CASSQVQGGSDTQYF. DNA of the CDR3: TGTGCCAGCAGTCAAGTACAGGGGGGATCAGATACGCAGTATTTT.

This clonotype appeared many times. The chain employs TRBV12-3 or TRBV12-4 and TRBJ1-1, with TRBD1 identical over 9 bases. V lost 5 bases and J lost 1; bases outside the gene matches: 2. The CDR3 has 14 amino acids. The DNA for the CDR3 is TGTGCCAGCAGTCAGGGACAGGGGAACACTGAAGCTTTCTTT. As protein: CASSQGQGNTEAFF.

This chain joins TRBV20-1 and TRBJ2-1; TRBD1 agrees at 9 bases. J lost 1 base, V lost 4 bases, and 8 bases had no gene match. The CDR3 has 16 amino acids. Germline loops: CDR1 DFQATT, CDR2 SNEGSKA (reference sequence). The DNA for the CDR3 is TGCAGTGCTACGGACAGGGGCACACGTTCCTACAATGAGCAGTTCTTC. This sequence encodes CSATDRGTRSYNEQFF.

V usage is TRBV4-3 and J usage is TRBJ1-2; TRBD1 is a possible D gene (6 bases). The CDR3 covers 13 residues. Germline V CDR1 and CDR2: LGHNA, YSLEER. V dropped 4 bases and J dropped 1 base, with 7 bases sitting between them. For the CDR3, the DNA is TGCGCCAGCAGCCGGGACAATAACTATGGCTACACCTTC. Translating gives CASSRDNNYGYTF.

The rearrangement links TRBV27 to TRBJ2-1; the D is unclear. V was trimmed by 3 bases and J by 2 bases, leaving 8 bases between them. In germline, CDR1 is MNHEY, CDR2 SMNVEV (reference sequence). The CDR3 contains 14 residues. In DNA form, the CDR3 reads TGTGCCAGCAGTTTCCGAGGCCCCTACAATGAGCAGTTCTTC. This codes for CASSFRGPYNEQFF.

At least ten counts were recorded for this clonotype. The chain recombines TRBV20-1 with TRBJ1-2; D call uncertain. This CDR3 has 13 amino acids. Germline V gives CDR1 DFQATT, CDR2 SNEGSKA (reference sequence). V gave up 3 bases and J gave up 0 bases, with 8 bases separating them. The DNA of the CDR3 is TGCAGTGCTAGGGTGGGGTCTAACTATGGCTACACCTTC. This encodes CSARVGSNYGYTF.

The chain recombines TRBV20-1 with TRBJ2-5; 10 bases are a match to TRBD2. The germline V gene encodes CDR1 DFQATT and CDR2 SNEGSKA (reference sequence). The CDR3 loop spans 12 amino acids. In nucleotides, the CDR3 is TGCAGCCACAGCGGGAGGGAAGAGACCCAGTACTTC. Encoded protein: CSHSGREETQYF.

This clonotype was seen a few times. V usage is TRBV15 and J usage is TRBJ2-2, with a possible D match to TRBD2 (6 bases). The V end lost 4 bases, the J end lost 3 bases, and 21 bases lay between the germline ends. The CDR3 extends over 18 amino acids. The germline CDR1 and CDR2 sequences are LNHNV and YYDKDF (reference sequence). The CDR3 region is CATSTSRLAVAYTGELFF. The CDR3 nucleotides read TGTGCCACCAGCACGTCCCGATTAGCGGTCGCTTACACCGGGGAGCTGTTTTTT.

The CDR3 region is CASSIGQARFSGNTIYF. The CDR3 DNA reads as TGTGCCAGCAGCATTGGACAGGCTAGGTTTTCTGGAAACACCATATATTTT. This chain joins TRBV7-2 and TRBJ1-3; 7 bases fit TRBD1. V shed 5 bases, J shed 1 base, and the junction held 11 bases outside the gene matches. CDR1 and CDR2 from the germline V gene are SGHTA and FQGNSA. CDR3 length equals 17 residues.

The chain employs TRBV7-8 and TRBJ2-7; 8 positions agree with TRBD2. After removal of 4 bases from V and 4 bases from J, the junction contained 9 bases not matched to a gene. CDR1 and CDR2 from the germline V gene are SGHVS and FQNEAQ. CDR3 length: 15 amino acids. The CDR3 bases are TGTGCCAGCAGCTCAACGGGACTAGTAGGGTACGAGCAGTACTTC. Its protein is CASSSTGLVGYEQYF. Supplemented by reference TRBV7-8 and TRBJ2-7, the full variable domain reads GAGVSQSPRYKVAKRGQDVALRCDPISGHVSLFWYQQALGQGPEFLTYFQNEAQLDKSGLPSDRFFAERPEGSVSTLKIQRTQQEDSAVYLCASSSTGLVGYEQYFGPGTRLTVT.